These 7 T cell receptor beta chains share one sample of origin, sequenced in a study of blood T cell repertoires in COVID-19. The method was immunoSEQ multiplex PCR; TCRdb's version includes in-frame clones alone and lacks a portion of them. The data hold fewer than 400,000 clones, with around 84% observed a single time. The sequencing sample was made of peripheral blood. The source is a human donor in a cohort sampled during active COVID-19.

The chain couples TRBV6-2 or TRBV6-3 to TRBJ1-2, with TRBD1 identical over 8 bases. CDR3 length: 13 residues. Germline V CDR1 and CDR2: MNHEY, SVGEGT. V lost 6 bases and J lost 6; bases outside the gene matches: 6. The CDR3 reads CASSLGTGDGYTF. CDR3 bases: TGTGCCAGCAGCCTTGGGACAGGAGATGGCTACACCTTC.

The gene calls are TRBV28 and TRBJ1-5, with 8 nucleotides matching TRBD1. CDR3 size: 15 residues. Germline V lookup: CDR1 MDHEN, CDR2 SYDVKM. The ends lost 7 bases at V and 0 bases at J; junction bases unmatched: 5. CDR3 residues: CASKRTGISNQPQHF. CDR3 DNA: TGTGCCAGCAAGCGGACAGGGATTAGCAATCAGCCCCAGCATTTT.

CDR3 amino acids: CASSLYGTEEKLFF. As DNA, the CDR3 is TGTGCCAGCAGCTTATACGGGACAGAAGAAAAACTGTTTTTT. The chain recombines TRBV7-6 with TRBJ1-4, with 7 bases identical to TRBD1. The CDR3 extends over 14 amino acids. Germline lookup yields CDR1 SGHVS and CDR2 FNYEAQ. V lost 2 bases, J lost 8 bases, and 5 bases stayed unmatched.

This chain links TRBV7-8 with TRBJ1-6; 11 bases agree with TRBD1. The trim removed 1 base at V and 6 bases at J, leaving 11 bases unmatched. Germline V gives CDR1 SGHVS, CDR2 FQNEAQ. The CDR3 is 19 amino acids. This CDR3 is CASSLVFRGTGGFNSPLHF. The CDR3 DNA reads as TGTGCCAGCAGCTTAGTCTTTAGGGGGACAGGGGGTTTTAATTCACCCCTCCACTTT.

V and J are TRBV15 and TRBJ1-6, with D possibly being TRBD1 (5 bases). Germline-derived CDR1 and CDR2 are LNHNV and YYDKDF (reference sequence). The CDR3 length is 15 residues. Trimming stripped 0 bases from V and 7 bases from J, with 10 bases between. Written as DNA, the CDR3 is TGTGCCACCAGCAGAGATTCCCGGGGGAATTCACCCCTCCACTTT. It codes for CATSRDSRGNSPLHF.

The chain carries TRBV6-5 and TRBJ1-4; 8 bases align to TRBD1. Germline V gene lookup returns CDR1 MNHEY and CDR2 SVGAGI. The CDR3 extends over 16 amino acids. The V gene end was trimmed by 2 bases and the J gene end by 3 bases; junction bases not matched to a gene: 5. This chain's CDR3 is CASSYDRGEANEKLFF. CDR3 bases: TGTGCCAGCAGTTACGACAGGGGCGAGGCTAATGAAAAACTGTTTTTT.

The CDR3 nucleotides are TGTGCCAGCAGCTTAGAGCTAGCGGGAGGGCCGTTAGGTGAGCAGTTCTTC. This encodes CASSLELAGGPLGEQFF. This chain joins TRBV11-2 and TRBJ2-1; 12 positions agree with TRBD2. The CDR3 loop spans 17 amino acids. CDR1 and CDR2 (germline): SGHAT, FQNNGV. Trimming took 0 bases from V and 9 from J; bases not matched to a gene: 9.